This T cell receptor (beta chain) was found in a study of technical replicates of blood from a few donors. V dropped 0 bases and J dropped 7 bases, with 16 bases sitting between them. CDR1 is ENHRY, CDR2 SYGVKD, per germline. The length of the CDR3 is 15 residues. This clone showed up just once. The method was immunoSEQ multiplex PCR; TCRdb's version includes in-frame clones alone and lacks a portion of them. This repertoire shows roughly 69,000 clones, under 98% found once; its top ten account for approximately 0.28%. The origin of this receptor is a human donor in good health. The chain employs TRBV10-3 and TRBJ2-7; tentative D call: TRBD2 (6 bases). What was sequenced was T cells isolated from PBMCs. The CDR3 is CAISESNREGREQYF. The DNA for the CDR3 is TGTGCCATCAGTGAGTCGAATCGGGAAGGGAGGGAGCAGTACTTC.